This T cell receptor beta chain stems from a study of shared clonotypes between healthy human individuals. Overall study context: CD4 naive and memory got three plates each, CD8 naive two, CD8 memory one.

Study results and limitations: Represented diversity (both genetic and exposure-history) was limited by the small number of donors. How much donors shared clonotypes was expected to be affected by sequencing depth.

Notes on this clone: The antigen is not known. At the DNA level, this CDR3 is encoded by other sequences in the same sample as well.

Naive CD8 cells, CD45RO-negative and positively selected for CCR7, excluded terminally differentiated effector memory CD45RA+ cells. This CDR3 contains 13 residues. The germline gives CDR1 SGDLS, CDR2 YYNGEE. Trimming pared 2 bases from V and 0 bases from J, leaving 6 bases between. TCRdb's table, derived via immunoSEQ multiplex PCR, lists solely in-frame clones and lacks some. The profile shows about 2.1 million clones, roughly 91% of them singletons. The receptor's source is a young man in good health. Some clones in this sample may be carry-over from other donors' samples. Sequencing was done on a sample of naive CD8+ T cells from PBMCs. The V gene is TRBV9, the J gene TRBJ2-7; D is undetermined. The CDR3 protein is CASSVSDSYEQYF. The CDR3 DNA is TGTGCCAGCAGCGTGTCGGACTCCTACGAGCAGTACTTC.